This TCR beta chain was recovered during a study of T cell responses to AZD1222 COVID-19 vaccine. The repertoire was sequenced with immunoSEQ multiplex PCR; TCRdb's copy has only in-frame clones and lacks some. The table records 200,000 or so clones, around 92% of them present only once. Worth noting for this clone: Its antigen remains unknown.

Germline-derived CDR1 and CDR2 are LNHDA and SQIVND (reference sequence). This CDR3 has 15 residues. Trimming pared 7 bases from V and 5 bases from J, leaving 17 bases between. Whole-study findings and limits: Sampling captured repertoires only after the peak T cell response.

The starting material was peripheral blood, obtained on day 0 of AZD1222 vaccination. The chain links TRBV19 to TRBJ1-4, with D uncertain. This clonotype was sampled from an adult in good health. Here the CDR3 reads CASNPQGRPNEKLFF. The CDR3 DNA reads TGTGCCAGTAACCCTCAAGGACGACCGAATGAAAAACTGTTTTTT.